A single sample gave rise to the 28 T cell receptor beta chains below, sequenced in a study of blood T cells in healthy people across ages. A second PCR, run for about 6 to 12 cycles, used a sample-barcoded 5' primer plus a J-beta primer mix. MiXCR, applied by TCRdb to the 5' RACE reads, yields one record per CDR3 protein. The sample has just under 750,000 distinct CDR3 sequences, 20% to 25% seen once; the top ten hold under 25%. The sequencing input was blood. The source of these receptors is a man between 65 and 80 years old in good health.

This clonotype was seen a handful of times. The rearrangement links TRBV11-3 to TRBJ1-4, with D unclear. Germline CDR1 and CDR2: SGHNT and YENEEA. V was shortened by 0 bases and J by 0 bases, with 2 bases between the two germline ends. The CDR3 covers 14 residues. In DNA, the CDR3 is TGTGCCAGCAGCTTAGACCCAACTAATGAAAAACTGTTTTTT. Amino acid sequence: CASSLDPTNEKLFF.

This clonotype was seen ten or more times. The V call is TRBV5-1, the J call TRBJ2-7, with 7 bases that match TRBD2. The V gene's germline CDR1 is SGHRS and CDR2 YFSETQ. Trimming took 7 bases from V and 1 from J; bases not matched to a gene: 2. This CDR3 is built from 12 residues. The chain's CDR3 is CASGTTSYEQYF. The CDR3 DNA is TGCGCCAGCGGGACTACTTCCTACGAGCAGTACTTC. Full variable domain (missing parts from reference TRBV5-1 and TRBJ2-7): KAGVTQTPRYLIKTRGQQVTLSCSPISGHRSVSWYQQTPGQGLQFLFEYFSETQRNKGNFPGRFSGRQFSNSRSEMNVSTLELGDSALYLCASGTTSYEQYFGPGTRLTVT.

The J gene is TRBJ2-7, the V gene TRBV20-1; D gene unclear. The V end was cut by 0 bases, the J end by 0 bases, with 12 bases between. The germline V gene encodes CDR1 DFQATT and CDR2 SNEGSKA (reference sequence). The CDR3 loop spans 15 amino acids. The CDR3 nucleotides are TGCAGTGCTAGAGAGTCCAAGCAAGGCTCCTACGAGCAGTACTTC. It specifies CSARESKQGSYEQYF.

This clonotype was found a few times. The chain links TRBV20-1 to TRBJ1-3; TRBD1 aligns across 9 bases. This CDR3 comprises 14 residues. Germline loops: CDR1 DFQATT, CDR2 SNEGSKA (reference sequence). Losses at the gene ends were 4 bases for V and 6 bases for J; bases not matched to a gene: 7. Written as DNA, the CDR3 is TGCAGTGCTAACTCCGGGACAGGGACAAACACCATATATTTT. This translates into CSANSGTGTNTIYF.

The gene calls are TRBV2 and TRBJ1-1; weak D call: TRBD1 (6 bases). CDR1 and CDR2 (germline): SNHLY, FYNNEI. The CDR3 spans 13 residues. V was cut by 7 bases and J by 1 base, with 10 bases left in between. The DNA for the CDR3 is TGTGCCAGCACGGACAGCGGGAACACTGAAGCTTTCTTT. Translating it yields CASTDSGNTEAFF.

The J gene is TRBJ1-4, the V gene TRBV13; D gene uncertain. The CDR3 sequence is 19 residues long. CDR1 and CDR2 from the germline V gene are PRHDT and FYEKMQ (reference sequence). V was cut by 2 bases and J by 0 bases, with 19 bases left in between. DNA of the CDR3: TGTGCCAGCAGCTTATACCCGTCGGGGAGGACCCCAACTAATGAAAAACTGTTTTTT. The encoded protein is CASSLYPSGRTPTNEKLFF.

The chain couples TRBV5-1 to TRBJ2-3; D unclear. This CDR3 has 14 residues. V was cut by 0 bases and J by 5 bases, with 10 bases left in between. Germline lookup yields CDR1 SGHRS and CDR2 YFSETQ. Here the CDR3 DNA reads TGCGCCAGCAGCTTGGGGGAACCCGAAGATACGCAGTATTTT. It codes for CASSLGEPEDTQYF.

J is TRBJ1-1 and V is TRBV5-1; possibly TRBD1 for D (5 bases). Germline V gene sequence: CDR1 SGHRS, CDR2 YFSETQ. V was cut by 1 base and J by 2 bases, with 9 bases left in between. The CDR3 consists of 14 residues. Here the CDR3 DNA reads TGCGCCAGCAGCTTGATAGGGACCAACACTGAAGCTTTCTTT. Its protein product is CASSLIGTNTEAFF.

This clonotype has a handful of counts. The genes are TRBV6-2 or TRBV6-3 and TRBJ2-7; 7 nucleotides agree with TRBD2. The better agreement between TRBJ2-1 and the DNA end casts doubt on the J call. The CDR3 is 15 residues long. Germline CDR1 is MNHEY and CDR2 is SVGEGT. The CDR3 DNA reads as TGTGCCAGCAGTTCAGGGCGGGAGTTGGCGGATGAGCAGTTCTTC. Encoded protein: CASSSGRELADEQFF.

This clonotype came up a few times. The chain uses TRBV12-3 or TRBV12-4 and TRBJ2-3; no definite D call. This CDR3 has 14 residues. The V and J ends lost 6 bases and 1 base respectively, with 11 bases between them. This chain's CDR3 is CASRHGQGTDTQYF. CDR3 sequence (DNA): TGTGCCAGCAGACACGGCCAGGGCACAGATACGCAGTATTTT.

This clonotype was seen a few times. This rearrangement joins TRBV18 to TRBJ1-1, with D tentatively TRBD1 (5 bases). The ends were cut back, 3 bases at V and 5 bases at J, with 16 bases in the middle. The CDR3 runs to 15 residues. Germline lookup yields CDR1 KGHSH and CDR2 LQKENI. CDR3 sequence reads: CASSPAGQVGTEAFF. The CDR3 DNA reads as TGTGCCAGCTCACCGGCGGGGCAGGTTGGGACTGAAGCTTTCTTT.

This chain connects TRBV5-1 to TRBJ1-4, with 8 positions matching TRBD1. Germline lookup yields CDR1 SGHRS and CDR2 YFSETQ. The CDR3 sequence is 15 residues long. The V segment lost 4 bases and the J segment 4 bases; nucleotides outside the gene matches: 6. The CDR3 nucleotides read TGCGCCAGCAGCAAGACAGGGGACTTTAATGAAAAACTGTTTTTT. This gives the protein CASSKTGDFNEKLFF. Filled out from reference TRBV5-1 and TRBJ1-4, the complete variable domain reads KAGVTQTPRYLIKTRGQQVTLSCSPISGHRSVSWYQQTPGQGLQFLFEYFSETQRNKGNFPGRFSGRQFSNSRSEMNVSTLELGDSALYLCASSKTGDFNEKLFFGSGTQLSVL.

This chain uses TRBV2 with TRBJ1-4; no clear D. This CDR3 is 15 amino acids long. Germline CDR1 is SNHLY and CDR2 is FYNNEI. V lost 4 bases and J 7 bases, leaving 16 bases between the germline ends. Here the CDR3 DNA reads TGTGCCAGCAGTGTCATCGGGTTTGTCGGTGAAAAACTGTTTTTT. As protein: CASSVIGFVGEKLFF.

The chain combines TRBV2 with TRBJ2-4; unclear D gene. The CDR3 sequence is 15 residues long. The V end lost 3 bases, the J end lost 3 bases, and 12 bases lay between the germline ends. Germline-derived CDR1 and CDR2 are SNHLY and FYNNEI. The CDR3: CASSEAPLGKNIQYF. In nucleotides, the CDR3 is TGTGCCAGCAGTGAGGCACCCTTGGGCAAAAACATTCAGTACTTC.

Only a few counts were recorded for this clonotype. The rearrangement joins TRBV7-9 to TRBJ1-2; the match to TRBD1 covers 10 bases. Germline V gives CDR1 SEHNR, CDR2 FQNEAQ (reference sequence). J lost 3 bases, V lost 4 bases, and 11 bases had no gene match. This CDR3 is 17 amino acids long. CDR3 region: CASSSDRGQILDYGYTF. The CDR3 DNA reads TGTGCCAGCAGCTCAGACAGGGGGCAAATTTTGGACTATGGCTACACCTTC.

V and J are TRBV7-2 and TRBJ2-5; perhaps TRBD2 as D (6 bases). Germline V gene sequence: CDR1 SGHTA, CDR2 FQGNSA. This CDR3 has 13 amino acids. V dropped 3 bases and J dropped 5 bases, with 10 bases sitting between them. For the CDR3, the DNA is TGTGCCAGCAGCTTTCGCGGGACGGAGACCCAGTACTTC. It codes for CASSFRGTETQYF.

This clonotype was seen a few times. The V and J genes are TRBV20-1 and TRBJ2-3, with 10 bases matching TRBD2. CDR1 and CDR2 from the germline V gene are DFQATT and SNEGSKA (reference sequence). CDR3 length equals 15 residues. The J segment lost 7 bases and the V segment lost 0 bases, leaving 7 bases of the junction unmatched. The chain's CDR3 is CSARDPSGGSNTQYF. The CDR3 nucleotides are TGCAGTGCTAGAGACCCTAGCGGGGGCTCGAATACGCAGTATTTT.

In the case of this clonotype: As the CDR3 is not closed by the conserved phenylalanine or tryptophan, this likely results from a read error. The chain recombines TRBV7-2 with TRBJ2-1; 8 bases line up with TRBD2. Germline CDR1 SGHTA, CDR2 FQGNSA. The CDR3 has 18 residues. J gave up 0 bases and V 1 base, and 8 bases lay outside the gene matches. The CDR3 sequence is CASSLVSTGGTSYNEQFL. The CDR3 DNA is TGTGCCAGCAGCTTAGTTTCGACGGGAGGGACCTCCTACAATGAGCAGTTCCTC.

This clonotype has more than one count but fewer than ten. The rearrangement links TRBV5-1 to TRBJ1-2; no clear D. This CDR3 is built from 14 residues. Trimming took off 0 bases at V and 5 bases at J, with 11 bases between the two ends. CDR1 is SGHRS, CDR2 YFSETQ, per germline. CDR3 coding DNA: TGCGCCAGCAGCTTGGCCCAACCTCAATATGGCTACACCTTC. Amino acids: CASSLAQPQYGYTF.

The chain combines TRBV12-3 or TRBV12-4 with TRBJ2-3, with D possibly being TRBD1 (6 bases). Deletions cut 6 bases from V and 14 bases from J, with 18 bases between. The CDR3 extends over 12 amino acids. Here the CDR3 DNA reads TGTGCCAGCAGCCTACACCGGGACATCGCGTATTTT. Translated: CASSLHRDIAYF.

The sample holds a few counts of this clonotype. This sequence joins TRBV19 and TRBJ2-1; 7 bases are a match to TRBD1. The germline CDR1 and CDR2 sequences are LNHDA and SQIVND (reference sequence). This CDR3 is built from 15 residues. With V trimmed by 1 base and J by 8 bases, 8 bases remained unmatched. In DNA, the CDR3 is TGTGCCAGTAGTATAGGAGGGGGCCTATTCTATGAGCAGTTCTTC. Translation gives CASSIGGGLFYEQFF.

This clonotype was seen a few times. The chain has TRBV3-1 and TRBJ1-2; 8 bases are a match to TRBD1. Germline CDR1 is LGHDT and CDR2 is YNNKEL (reference sequence). The CDR3 is 14 residues long. The ends lost 3 bases at V and 8 bases at J; junction bases unmatched: 8. The CDR3 sequence is CASSQTDRVRGYTF. The DNA for the CDR3 is TGTGCCAGCAGCCAGACGGACAGGGTGAGGGGCTACACCTTC. The full variable domain, completed using reference TRBV3-1 and TRBJ1-2, is DTAVSQTPKYLVTQMGNDKSIKCEQNLGHDTMYWYKQDSKKFLKIMFSYNNKELIINETVPNRFSPKSPDKAHLNLHINSLELGDSAVYFCASSQTDRVRGYTFGSGTRLTVV.

Many counts were recorded for this clonotype. This chain connects TRBV20-1 to TRBJ2-3, with 11 nucleotides matching TRBD2. This CDR3 is 15 amino acids long. With V trimmed by 4 bases and J by 6 bases, 9 bases remained unmatched. Germline V gene sequence: CDR1 DFQATT, CDR2 SNEGSKA (reference sequence). The CDR3 spells CSATLLAGGADTQYF. DNA of the CDR3: TGCAGTGCTACCCTCCTAGCGGGAGGTGCGGATACGCAGTATTTT.

The chain joins TRBV12-3 or TRBV12-4 to TRBJ2-7; D is possibly TRBD1 or TRBD2 (5 bases each). This CDR3 region has 14 residues. Trimming took 8 bases from V and 0 from J, leaving 14 bases between them. CDR3 in amino acids: CASGLGDLSYEQYF. For the CDR3, the DNA is TGTGCCAGCGGCTTGGGGGACCTCTCCTACGAGCAGTACTTC.

J is TRBJ1-4 and V is TRBV7-2; D is undetermined. V was trimmed by 5 bases and J by 3 bases, leaving 10 bases between them. CDR3 length: 14 residues. The germline V gene encodes CDR1 SGHTA and CDR2 FQGNSA. The CDR3 DNA reads TGTGCCAGCAGCGACGGGAGCCCTAATGAAAAACTGTTTTTT. It translates to CASSDGSPNEKLFF. Using reference TRBV7-2 and TRBJ1-4 for the parts outside the CDR3, the full variable domain is GAGVSQSPSNKVTEKGKDVELRCDPISGHTALYWYRQSLGQGLEFLIYFQGNSAPDKSGLPSDRFSAERTGGSVSTLTIQRTQQEDSAVYLCASSDGSPNEKLFFGSGTQLSVL.

This rearrangement joins TRBV4-3 to TRBJ2-1, with TRBD2 matching over 8 bases. Germline CDR1 LGHNA, CDR2 YSLEER. The V and J ends lost 0 bases and 0 bases, in that order; junction bases with no gene match: 4. The CDR3 has 17 amino acids. The CDR3 bases are TGCGCCAGCAGCCAAGATCCGAGCGGGAGCTCCTACAATGAGCAGTTCTTC. Encoded protein: CASSQDPSGSSYNEQFF.

The chain joins TRBV12-3 or TRBV12-4 to TRBJ2-3; D might be TRBD2 (5 bases). Trimming left V 6 bases short and J 2 bases short, with 9 bases between. The CDR3 extends over 13 amino acids. CDR3 DNA sequence: TGTGCCAGCAGACTAGTCCCCACAGATACGCAGTATTTT. Translating gives CASRLVPTDTQYF.

V is TRBV7-2 and J is TRBJ1-2, with D hard to call. There are 14 residues in the CDR3. V was shortened by 2 bases and J by 8 bases, with 15 bases between the two germline ends. Germline V gene data show CDR1 as SGHTA and CDR2 as FQGNSA. CDR3 in amino acids: CASSLNAGSEGYTF. CDR3 DNA sequence: TGTGCCAGCAGCTTAAATGCGGGATCGGAGGGCTACACCTTC.